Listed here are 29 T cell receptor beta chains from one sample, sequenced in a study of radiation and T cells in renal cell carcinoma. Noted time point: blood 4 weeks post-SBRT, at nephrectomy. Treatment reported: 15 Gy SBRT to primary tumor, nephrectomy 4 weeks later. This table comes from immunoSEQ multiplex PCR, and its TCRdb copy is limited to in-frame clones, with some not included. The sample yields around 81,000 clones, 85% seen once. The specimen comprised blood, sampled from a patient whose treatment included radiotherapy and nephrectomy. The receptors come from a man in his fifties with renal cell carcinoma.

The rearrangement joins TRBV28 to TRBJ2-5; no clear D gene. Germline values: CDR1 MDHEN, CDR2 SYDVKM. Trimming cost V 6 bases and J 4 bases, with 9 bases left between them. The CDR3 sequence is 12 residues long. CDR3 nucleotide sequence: TGTGCCAGCAGCTCCCCCCCAGAGACCCAGTACTTC. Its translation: CASSSPPETQYF. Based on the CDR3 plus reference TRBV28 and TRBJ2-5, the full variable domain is DVKVTQSSRYLVKRTGEKVFLECVQDMDHENMFWYRQDPGLGLRLIYFSYDVKMKEKGDIPEGYSVSREKKERFSLILESASTNQTSMYLCASSSPPETQYFGPGTRLLVL.

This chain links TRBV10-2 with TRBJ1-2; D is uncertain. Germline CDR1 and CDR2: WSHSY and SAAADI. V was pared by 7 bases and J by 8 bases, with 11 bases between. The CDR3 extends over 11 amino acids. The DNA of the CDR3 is TGCGCCAGCAAGAATGACCGGGGCTACACCTTC. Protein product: CASKNDRGYTF.

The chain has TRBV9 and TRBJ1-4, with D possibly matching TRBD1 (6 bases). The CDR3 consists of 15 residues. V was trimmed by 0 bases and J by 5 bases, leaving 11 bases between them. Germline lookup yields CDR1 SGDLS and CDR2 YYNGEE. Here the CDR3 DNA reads TGTGCCAGCAGCGTAGGGACAGAAAGCAATGAAAAACTGTTTTTT. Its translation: CASSVGTESNEKLFF.

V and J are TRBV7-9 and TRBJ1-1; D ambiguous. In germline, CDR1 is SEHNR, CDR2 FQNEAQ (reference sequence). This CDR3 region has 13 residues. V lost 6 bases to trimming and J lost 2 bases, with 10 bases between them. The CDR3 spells CASRSGTNTEAFF. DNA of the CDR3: TGTGCCAGCAGATCGGGAACCAACACTGAAGCTTTCTTT.

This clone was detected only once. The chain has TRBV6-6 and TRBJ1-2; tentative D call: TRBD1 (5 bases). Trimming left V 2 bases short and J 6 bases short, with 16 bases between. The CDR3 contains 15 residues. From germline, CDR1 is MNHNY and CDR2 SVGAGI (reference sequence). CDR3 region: CASSYIGGSANGYTF. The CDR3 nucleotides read TGTGCCAGCAGTTACATCGGGGGGTCCGCCAATGGCTACACCTTC.

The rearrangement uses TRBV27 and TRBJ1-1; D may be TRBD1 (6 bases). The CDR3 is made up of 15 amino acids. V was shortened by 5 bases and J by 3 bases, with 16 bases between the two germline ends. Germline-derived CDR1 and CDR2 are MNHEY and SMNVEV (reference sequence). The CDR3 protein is CASSVTGLGDTEAFF. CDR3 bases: TGTGCCAGCAGTGTGACAGGACTGGGCGACACTGAAGCTTTCTTT.

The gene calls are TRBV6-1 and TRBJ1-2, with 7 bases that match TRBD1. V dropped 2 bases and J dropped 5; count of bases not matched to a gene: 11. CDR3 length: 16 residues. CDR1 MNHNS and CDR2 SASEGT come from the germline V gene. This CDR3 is CASSELYRGIEYGYTF. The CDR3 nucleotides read TGTGCCAGCAGTGAATTGTACAGGGGTATTGAGTATGGCTACACCTTC.

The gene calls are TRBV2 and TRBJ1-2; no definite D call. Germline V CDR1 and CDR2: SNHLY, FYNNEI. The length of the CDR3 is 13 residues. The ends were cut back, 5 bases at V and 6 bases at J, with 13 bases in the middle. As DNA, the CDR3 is TGTGCCAGCAGTTCGGACCTTGGCCATGGCTACACCTTC. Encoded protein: CASSSDLGHGYTF.

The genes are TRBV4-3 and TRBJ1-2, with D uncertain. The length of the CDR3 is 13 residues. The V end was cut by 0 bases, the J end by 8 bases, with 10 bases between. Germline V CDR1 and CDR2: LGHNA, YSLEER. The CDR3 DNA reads TGCGCCAGCAGCCAAGAAACCTCAGGCGGCTACACCTTC. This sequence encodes CASSQETSGGYTF.

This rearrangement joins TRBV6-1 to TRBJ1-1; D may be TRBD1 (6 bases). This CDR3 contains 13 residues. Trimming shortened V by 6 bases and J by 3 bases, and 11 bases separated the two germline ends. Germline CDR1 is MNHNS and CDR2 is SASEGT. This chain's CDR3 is CASSRQVYTEAFF. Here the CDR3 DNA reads TGTGCCAGCAGCCGACAGGTATACACTGAAGCTTTCTTT.

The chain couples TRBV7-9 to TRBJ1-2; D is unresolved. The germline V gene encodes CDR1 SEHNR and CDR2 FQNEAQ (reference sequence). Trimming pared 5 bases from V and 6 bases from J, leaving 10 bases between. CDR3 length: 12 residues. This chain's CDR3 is CASSLGSDGYTF. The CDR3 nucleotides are TGTGCCAGCAGCCTAGGGTCGGATGGCTACACCTTC.

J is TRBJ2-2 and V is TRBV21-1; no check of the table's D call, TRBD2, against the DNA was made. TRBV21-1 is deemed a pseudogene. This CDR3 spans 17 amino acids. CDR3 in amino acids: CASSKGGGIPNTGELFF. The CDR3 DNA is TGTGCCAGCAGCAAAGGAGGCGGGATACCGAACACCGGGGAGCTGTTTTTT.

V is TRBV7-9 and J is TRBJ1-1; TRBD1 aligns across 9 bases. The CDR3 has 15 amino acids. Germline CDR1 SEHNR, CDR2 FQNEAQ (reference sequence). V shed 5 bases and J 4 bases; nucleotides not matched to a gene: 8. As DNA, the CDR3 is TGTGCCAGCAGCAACCGGGACAGGGCGGTCACTGAAGCTTTCTTT. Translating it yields CASSNRDRAVTEAFF.

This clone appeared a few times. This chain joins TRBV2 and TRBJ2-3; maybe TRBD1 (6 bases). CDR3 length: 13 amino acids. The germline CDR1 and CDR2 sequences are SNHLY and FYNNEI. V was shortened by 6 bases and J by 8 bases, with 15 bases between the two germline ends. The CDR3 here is CASRRDTGGTQYF. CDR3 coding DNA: TGTGCCAGCAGGAGGGACACTGGTGGTACGCAGTATTTT.

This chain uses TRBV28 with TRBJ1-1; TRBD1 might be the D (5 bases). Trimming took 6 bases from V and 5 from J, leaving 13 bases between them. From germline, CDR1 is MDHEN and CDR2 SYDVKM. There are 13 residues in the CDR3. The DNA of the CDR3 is TGTGCCAGCAGGATGAGCAGGGTGACTGAAGCTTTCTTT. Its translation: CASRMSRVTEAFF.

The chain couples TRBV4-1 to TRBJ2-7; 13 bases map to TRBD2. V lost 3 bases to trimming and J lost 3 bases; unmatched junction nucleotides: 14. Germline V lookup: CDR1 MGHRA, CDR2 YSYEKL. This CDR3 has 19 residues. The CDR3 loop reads CASSHFIQLAGGPGYEQYF. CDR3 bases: TGCGCCAGCAGCCATTTTATCCAACTAGCGGGGGGGCCAGGCTACGAGCAGTACTTC.

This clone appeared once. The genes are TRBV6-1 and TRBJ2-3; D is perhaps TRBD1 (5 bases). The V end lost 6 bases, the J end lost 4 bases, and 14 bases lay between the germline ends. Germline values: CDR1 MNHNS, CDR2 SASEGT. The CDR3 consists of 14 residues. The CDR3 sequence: CASRGAPTPDTQYF. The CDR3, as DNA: TGTGCCAGCAGAGGGGCTCCCACCCCAGATACGCAGTATTTT.

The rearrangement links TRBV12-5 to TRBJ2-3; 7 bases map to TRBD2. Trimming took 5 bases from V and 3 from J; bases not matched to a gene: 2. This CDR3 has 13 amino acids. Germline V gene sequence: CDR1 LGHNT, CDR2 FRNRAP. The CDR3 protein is CASGPGGTDTQYF. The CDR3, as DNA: TGTGCTAGTGGTCCCGGGGGGACAGATACGCAGTATTTT.

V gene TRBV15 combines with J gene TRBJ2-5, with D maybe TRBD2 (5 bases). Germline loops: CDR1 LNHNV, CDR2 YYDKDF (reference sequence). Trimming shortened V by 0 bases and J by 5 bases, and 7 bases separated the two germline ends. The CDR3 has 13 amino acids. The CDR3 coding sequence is TGTGCCACCAGCAGAGATCCGGGGGAGACCCAGTACTTC. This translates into CATSRDPGETQYF.

CDR3: CASSLYSGAEQYF. CDR3 nucleotides: TGTGCCAGCAGTTTATATTCGGGAGCCGAGCAGTACTTC. The gene calls are TRBV28 and TRBJ2-7; D is perhaps TRBD2 (6 bases). The V and J ends lost 1 base and 6 bases respectively, with 10 bases between them. The CDR3 runs to 13 residues. CDR1 is MDHEN and CDR2 is SYDVKM in the germline V gene.

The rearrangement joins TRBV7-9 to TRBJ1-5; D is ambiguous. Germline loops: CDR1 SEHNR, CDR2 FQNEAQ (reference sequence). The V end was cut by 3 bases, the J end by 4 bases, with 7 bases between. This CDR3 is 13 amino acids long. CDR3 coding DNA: TGTGCCAGCAGCTTGACCCTTAATCAGCCCCAGCATTTT. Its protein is CASSLTLNQPQHF.

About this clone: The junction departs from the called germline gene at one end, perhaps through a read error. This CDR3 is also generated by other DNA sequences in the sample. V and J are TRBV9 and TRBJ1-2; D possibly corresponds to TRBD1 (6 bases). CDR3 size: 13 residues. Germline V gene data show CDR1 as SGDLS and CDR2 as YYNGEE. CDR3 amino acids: CASTHRDSYGYTF. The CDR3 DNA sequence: TGTGCCAGCACCCACAGGGACTCCTATGGCTACACCTTT.

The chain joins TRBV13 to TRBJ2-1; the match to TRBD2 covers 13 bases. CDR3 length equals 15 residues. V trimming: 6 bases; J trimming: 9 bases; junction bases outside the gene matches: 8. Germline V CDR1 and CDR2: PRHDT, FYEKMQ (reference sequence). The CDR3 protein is CASSRGLAGEGEQFF. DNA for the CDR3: TGTGCCAGCAGTCGCGGACTAGCGGGAGAGGGTGAGCAGTTCTTC.

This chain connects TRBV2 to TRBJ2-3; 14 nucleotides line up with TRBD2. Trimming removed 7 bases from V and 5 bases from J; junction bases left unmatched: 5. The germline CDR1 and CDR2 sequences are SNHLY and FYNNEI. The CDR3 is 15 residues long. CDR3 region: CASNSGLAGGDTQYF. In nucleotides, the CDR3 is TGTGCCAGCAACTCCGGACTAGCGGGAGGAGATACGCAGTATTTT.

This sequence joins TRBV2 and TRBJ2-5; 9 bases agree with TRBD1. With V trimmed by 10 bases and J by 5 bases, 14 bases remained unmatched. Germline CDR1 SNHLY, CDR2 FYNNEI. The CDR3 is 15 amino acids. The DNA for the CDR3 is TGTGCCAACCTTGATCCTACAGGGGGCACGGAGACCCAGTACTTC. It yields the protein CANLDPTGGTETQYF.

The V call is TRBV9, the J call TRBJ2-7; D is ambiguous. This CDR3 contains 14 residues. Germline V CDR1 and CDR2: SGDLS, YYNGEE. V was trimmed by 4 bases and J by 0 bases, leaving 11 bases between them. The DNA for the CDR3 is TGTGCCAGCAGCCCCAGCGCCGACTCCTACGAGCAGTACTTC. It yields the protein CASSPSADSYEQYF.

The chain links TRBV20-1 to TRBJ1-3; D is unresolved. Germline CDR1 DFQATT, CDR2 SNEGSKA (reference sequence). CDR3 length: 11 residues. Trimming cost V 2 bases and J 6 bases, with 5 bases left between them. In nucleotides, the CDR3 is TGCAGTGCTAGACAGACAAACACCATATATTTT. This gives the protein CSARQTNTIYF.

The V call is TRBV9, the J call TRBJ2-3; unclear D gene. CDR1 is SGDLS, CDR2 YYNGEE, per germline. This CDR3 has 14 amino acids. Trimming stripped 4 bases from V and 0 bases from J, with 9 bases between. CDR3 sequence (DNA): TGTGCCAGCAGCCCCTCGGTTAGCACAGATACGCAGTATTTT. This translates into CASSPSVSTDTQYF. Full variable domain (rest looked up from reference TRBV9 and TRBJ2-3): DSGVTQTPKHLITATGQRVTLRCSPRSGDLSVYWYQQSLDQGLQFLIQYYNGEERAKGNILERFSAQQFPDLHSELNLSSLELGDSALYFCASSPSVSTDTQYFGPGTRLTVL.

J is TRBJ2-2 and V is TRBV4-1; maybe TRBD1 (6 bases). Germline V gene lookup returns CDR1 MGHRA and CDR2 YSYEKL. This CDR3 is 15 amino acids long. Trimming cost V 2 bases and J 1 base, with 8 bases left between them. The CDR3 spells CASSQRTENTGELFF. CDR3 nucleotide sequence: TGCGCCAGCAGCCAACGGACAGAGAACACCGGGGAGCTGTTTTTT.